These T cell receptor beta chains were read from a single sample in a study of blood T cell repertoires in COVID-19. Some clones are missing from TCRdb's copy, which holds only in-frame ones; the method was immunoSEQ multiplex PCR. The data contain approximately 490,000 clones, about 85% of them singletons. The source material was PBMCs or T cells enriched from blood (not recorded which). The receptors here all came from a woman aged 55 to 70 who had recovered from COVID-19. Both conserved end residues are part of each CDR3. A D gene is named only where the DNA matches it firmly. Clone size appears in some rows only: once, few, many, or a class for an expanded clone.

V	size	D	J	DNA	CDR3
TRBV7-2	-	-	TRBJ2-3	TGTGCCAGCAGCTTACAGAGCACAGATACGCAGTATTTT	CASSLQSTDTQYF
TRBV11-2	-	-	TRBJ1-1	TGTGCCAGCAGCCATCGTACGATCGGGGAGACTGAAGCTTTCTTT	CASSHRTIGETEAFF
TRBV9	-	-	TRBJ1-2	TGTGCCAGCAGCGTCGGAGGGAAAGACTATGGCTACACCTTC	CASSVGGKDYGYTF
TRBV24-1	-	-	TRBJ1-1	TGTGCCACCAAGTGGCAGGGAAACACTGAAGCTTTCTTT	CATKWQGNTEAFF
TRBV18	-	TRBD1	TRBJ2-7	TGTGCCAGCTCACGAGGACAGGGAGCCTACGAGCAGTACTTC	CASSRGQGAYEQYF
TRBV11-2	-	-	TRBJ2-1	TGTGCCAGCAGCTTAGCCGGGGCCTACAATGAGCAGTTCTTC	CASSLAGAYNEQFF
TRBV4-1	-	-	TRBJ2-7	TGCGCCAGCAGCCCCCGCGGACTGAGCTCCTACGAGCAGTACTTC	CASSPRGLSSYEQYF
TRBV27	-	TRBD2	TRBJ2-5	TGTGCCAGCAGTTTATCTAAGAGGCTAGCGGGGCCCCAAGAGACCCAGTACTTC	CASSLSKRLAGPQETQYF
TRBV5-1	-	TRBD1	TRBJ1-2	TGCGCCAGCAGCTTGGCCCCAGGACAGGGATCTGGTGGCTACACCTTC	CASSLAPGQGSGGYTF
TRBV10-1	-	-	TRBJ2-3	TGCGCCAGCAGTGGGATGACGGGTTCTAGCACAGATACGCAGTATTTT	CASSGMTGSSTDTQYF
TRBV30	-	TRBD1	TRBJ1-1	TGTGCCTGGAGTTCAGGGGGGCGAAAGACTGAAGCTTTCTTT	CAWSSGGRKTEAFF
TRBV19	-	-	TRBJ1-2	TGTGCCAGTCGCGGTAGCCAGAGGGGCTACACCTTC	CASRGSQRGYTF
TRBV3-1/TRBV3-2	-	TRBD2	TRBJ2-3	TGTGCCAGCAGCCAGGGATTCGGGGCTAGCGGGTCCACGCAGTATTTT	CASSQGFGASGSTQYF
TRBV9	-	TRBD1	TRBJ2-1	TGTGCCAGCAGCGTAGGGACAGGGCCGTACAATGAGCAGTTCTTC	CASSVGTGPYNEQFF
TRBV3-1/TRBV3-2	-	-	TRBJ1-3	TGTGCCAGCAGCCAAGGCGGGGCCGTAAACACCATATATTTT	CASSQGGAVNTIYF
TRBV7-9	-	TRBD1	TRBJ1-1	TGTGCCAGCAGCTTCGGACAGGGGAACACTGAAGCTTTCTTT	CASSFGQGNTEAFF
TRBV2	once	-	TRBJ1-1	TGTGCCAGCAGTGACTTCACTGAAGCTTTCTTT	CASSDFTEAFF
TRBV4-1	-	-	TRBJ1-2	TGCGCCAGCAGCCCCCTGGGGGGGGTTCGGGGCTACACCTTC	CASSPLGGVRGYTF
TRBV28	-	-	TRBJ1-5	TGTGCCAGCAGTTTACCGGCCGGCCTAGGGCCCCAGCATTTT	CASSLPAGLGPQHF
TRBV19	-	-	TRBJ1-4	TGTGCCAGTAGTATTGGGGGCGAAAAACTGTTTTTT	CASSIGGEKLFF
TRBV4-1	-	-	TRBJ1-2	TGCGCCAGCAGCCAAGATATAGTGAGGGTCGGCTACACCTTC	CASSQDIVRVGYTF
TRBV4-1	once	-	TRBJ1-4	TGCGCCAGCAGCCAAGTCCCTGCGGTAGCAACTAATGAAAAACTGTTTTTT	CASSQVPAVATNEKLFF
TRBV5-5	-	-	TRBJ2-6	TGTGCCAGCAGCAGGGACAACCCGGGGGGGGCCAACGTCCTGACTTTC	CASSRDNPGGANVLTF
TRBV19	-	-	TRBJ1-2	TGTGCCAGTAGTTTTGACAGAAACTATGGCTACACCTTC	CASSFDRNYGYTF
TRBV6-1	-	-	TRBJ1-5	TGTGCCAGCAGTGAACAGGTGGTTCAGCCCCAGCATTTT	CASSEQVVQPQHF
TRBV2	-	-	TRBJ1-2	TGTGCCAGCAGGGGGGGATTCTATGGCTACACCTTC	CASRGGFYGYTF
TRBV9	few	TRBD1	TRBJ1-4	TGTGCCAGCAGCGCTACCCCTGGACAGGGTTCTGATGAAAAACTGTTTTTT	CASSATPGQGSDEKLFF
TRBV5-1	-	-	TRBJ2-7	TGCGCCAGCAGCTTGGGGCAGGGGTTCCACGAGCAGTACTTC	CASSLGQGFHEQYF
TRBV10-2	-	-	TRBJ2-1	TGCGCCAGCAGGGAGACTGCCTACAATGAGCAGTTCTTC	CASRETAYNEQFF
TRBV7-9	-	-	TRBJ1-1	TGTGCCAGCAGCTTAGTCCCGGACAGAAACACTGAAGCTTTCTTT	CASSLVPDRNTEAFF
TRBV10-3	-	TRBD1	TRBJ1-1	TGTGCCATCCGGGACAGTGAGAACACTGAAGCTTTCTTT	CAIRDSENTEAFF
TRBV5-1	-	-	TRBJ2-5	TGCGCCAGCAGCCCCTCCCAAGAGACCCAGTACTTC	CASSPSQETQYF
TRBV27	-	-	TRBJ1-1	TGTGCCAGCAGTTTATGGGGTGTACGGGGCACTGAAGCTTTCTTT	CASSLWGVRGTEAFF
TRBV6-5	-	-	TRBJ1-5	TGTGCCAGCAAAACGGGACAAATTAGCAATCAGCCCCAGCATTTT	CASKTGQISNQPQHF
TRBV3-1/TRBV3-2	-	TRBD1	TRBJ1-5	TGTGCCAGCAGCCCCACACAGGGGGCGAATCAGCCCCAGCATTTT	CASSPTQGANQPQHF
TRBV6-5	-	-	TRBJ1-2	TGTGCCAGCAACCCCGCTAGGGGTGGGAGCTACACCTTC	CASNPARGGSYTF
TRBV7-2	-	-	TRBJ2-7	TGTGCCAGCAGCTTATTTATAGGGGCGAACGAGCAGTACTTC	CASSLFIGANEQYF
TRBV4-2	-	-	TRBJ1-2	TGTGCCAGCAGCCTAGTTGGGGGGGAGGGTGGCTACACCTTC	CASSLVGGEGGYTF
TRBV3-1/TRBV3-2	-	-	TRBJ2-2	TGTGCCAGCAGCCTGACAGCTTACACCGGGGAGCTGTTTTTT	CASSLTAYTGELFF
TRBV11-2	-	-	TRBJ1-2	TGTGCCAGCAGCTTAGAGTGGGGGCATGGCTACACCTTC	CASSLEWGHGYTF
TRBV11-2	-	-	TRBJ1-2	TGTGCCAGCAGTCCCGGACAGACCTATGGCTACACCTTC	CASSPGQTYGYTF
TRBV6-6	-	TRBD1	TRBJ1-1	TGTGCCAGCAGTTACGGACAGGGTTCTGAAGCTTTCTTT	CASSYGQGSEAFF